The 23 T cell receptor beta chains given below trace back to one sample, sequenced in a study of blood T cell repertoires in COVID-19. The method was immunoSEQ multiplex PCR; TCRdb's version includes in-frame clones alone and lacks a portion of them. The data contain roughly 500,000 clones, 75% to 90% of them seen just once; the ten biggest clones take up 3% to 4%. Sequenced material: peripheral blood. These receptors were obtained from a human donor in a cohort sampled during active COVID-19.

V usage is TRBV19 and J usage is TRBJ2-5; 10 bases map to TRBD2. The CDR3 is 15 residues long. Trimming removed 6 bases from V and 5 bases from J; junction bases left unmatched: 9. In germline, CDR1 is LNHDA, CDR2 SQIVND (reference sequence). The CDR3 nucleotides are TGTGCCAGTAGCAAGCGGGAGGGACTTTGGGAGACCCAGTACTTC. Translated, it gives CASSKREGLWETQYF.

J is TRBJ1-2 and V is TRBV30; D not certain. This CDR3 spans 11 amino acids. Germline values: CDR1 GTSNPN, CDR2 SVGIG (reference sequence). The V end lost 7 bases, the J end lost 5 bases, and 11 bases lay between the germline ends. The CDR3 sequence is CASPTGYGYTF. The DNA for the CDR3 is TGTGCCTCCCCCACGGGATATGGCTACACCTTC.

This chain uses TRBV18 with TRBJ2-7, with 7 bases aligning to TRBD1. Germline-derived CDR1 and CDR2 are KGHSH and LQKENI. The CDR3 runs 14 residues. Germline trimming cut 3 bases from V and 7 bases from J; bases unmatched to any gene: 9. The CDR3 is CASSPGQSSWEQYF. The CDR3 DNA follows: TGTGCCAGCTCACCGGGACAGTCTTCGTGGGAGCAGTACTTC.

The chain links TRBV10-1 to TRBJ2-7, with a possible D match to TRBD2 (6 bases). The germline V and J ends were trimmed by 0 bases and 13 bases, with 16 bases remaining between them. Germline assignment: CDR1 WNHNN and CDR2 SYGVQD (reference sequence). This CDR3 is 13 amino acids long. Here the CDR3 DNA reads TGCGCCAGCAGTGAGTCGTTCGGCGGGACCTCCTACTTC. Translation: CASSESFGGTSYF.

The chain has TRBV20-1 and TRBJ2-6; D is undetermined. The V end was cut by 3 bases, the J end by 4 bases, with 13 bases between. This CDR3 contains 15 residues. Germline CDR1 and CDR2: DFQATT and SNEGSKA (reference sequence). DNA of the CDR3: TGCAGTGCTAGTCGCCCAGGTCAGGGGGCCAACGTCCTGACTTTC. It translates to CSASRPGQGANVLTF.

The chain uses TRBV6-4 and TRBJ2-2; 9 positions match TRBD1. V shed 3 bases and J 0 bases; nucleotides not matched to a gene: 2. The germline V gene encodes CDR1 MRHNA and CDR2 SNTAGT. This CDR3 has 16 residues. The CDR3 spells CASSEGTGPNTGELFF. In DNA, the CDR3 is TGTGCCAGCAGTGAGGGGACAGGGCCGAACACCGGGGAGCTGTTTTTT.

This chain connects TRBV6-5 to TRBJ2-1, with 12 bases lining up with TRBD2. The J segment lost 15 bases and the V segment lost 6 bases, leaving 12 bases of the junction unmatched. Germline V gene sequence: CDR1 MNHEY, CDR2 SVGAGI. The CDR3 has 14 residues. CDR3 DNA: TGTGCCAGCAGACGGACTAGCGGGATAGATCTGTGGTTCTTC. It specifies CASRRTSGIDLWFF.

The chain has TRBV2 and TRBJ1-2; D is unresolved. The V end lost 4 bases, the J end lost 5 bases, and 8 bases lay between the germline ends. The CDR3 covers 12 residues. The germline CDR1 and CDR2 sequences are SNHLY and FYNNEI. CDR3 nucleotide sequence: TGTGCCAGCAGTGTCGGAGCTTATGGCTACACCTTC. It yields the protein CASSVGAYGYTF. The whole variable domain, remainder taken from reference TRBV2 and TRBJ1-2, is EPEVTQTPSHQVTQMGQEVILRCVPISNHLYFYWYRQILGQKVEFLVSFYNNEISEKSEIFDDQFSVERPDGSNFTLKIRSTKLEDSAMYFCASSVGAYGYTFGSGTRLTVV.

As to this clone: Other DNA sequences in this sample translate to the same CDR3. The CDR3 DNA reads TGTGCCAGCAGTTTAACGAGAAACACTGAAGCTTTCTTT. Its protein product is CASSLTRNTEAFF. V is TRBV12-3 or TRBV12-4 and J is TRBJ1-1; D remains unclear. There are 13 residues in the CDR3. The V end lost 2 bases, the J end lost 2 bases, and 6 bases lay between the germline ends.

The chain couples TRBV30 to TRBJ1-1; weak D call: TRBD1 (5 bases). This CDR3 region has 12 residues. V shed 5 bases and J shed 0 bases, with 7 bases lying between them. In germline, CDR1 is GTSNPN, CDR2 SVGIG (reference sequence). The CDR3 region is CAWGHLNTEAFF. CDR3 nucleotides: TGTGCCTGGGGACATTTGAACACTGAAGCTTTCTTT.

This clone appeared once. CDR3 region: CASSYSLAGPYEQYF. CDR3 in DNA: TGTGCCAGCAGTTACTCACTAGCGGGACCCTACGAGCAGTACTTC. The V call is TRBV6-5, the J call TRBJ2-7; 10 bases align to TRBD2. The CDR3 contains 15 residues. Per the germline V gene, CDR1 is MNHEY and CDR2 is SVGAGI. Trimming took 0 bases from V and 2 from J; bases not matched to a gene: 1.

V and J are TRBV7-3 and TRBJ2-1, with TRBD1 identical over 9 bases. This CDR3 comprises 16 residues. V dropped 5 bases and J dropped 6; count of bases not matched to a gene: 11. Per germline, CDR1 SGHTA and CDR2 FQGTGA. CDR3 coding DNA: TGTGCCAGCAGCCAACCGGGACAGGGATCAGGCAATGAGCAGTTCTTC. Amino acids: CASSQPGQGSGNEQFF.

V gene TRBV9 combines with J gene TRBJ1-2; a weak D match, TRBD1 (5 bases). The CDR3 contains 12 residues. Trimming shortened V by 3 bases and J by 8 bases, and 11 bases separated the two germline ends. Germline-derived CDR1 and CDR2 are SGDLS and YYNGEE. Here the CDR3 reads CASSERTKGYTF. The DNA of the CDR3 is TGTGCCAGCAGCGAGAGGACAAAGGGCTACACCTTC.

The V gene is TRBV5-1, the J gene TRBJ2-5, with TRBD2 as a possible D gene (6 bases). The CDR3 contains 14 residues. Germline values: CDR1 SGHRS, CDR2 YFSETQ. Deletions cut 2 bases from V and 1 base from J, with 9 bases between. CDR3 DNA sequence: TGCGCCAGCAGCTTTACGGGAGCCCAAGAGACCCAGTACTTC. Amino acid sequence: CASSFTGAQETQYF.

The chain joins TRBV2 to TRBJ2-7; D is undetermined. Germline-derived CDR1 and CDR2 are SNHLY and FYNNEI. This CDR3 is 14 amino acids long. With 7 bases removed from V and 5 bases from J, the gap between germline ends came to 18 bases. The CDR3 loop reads CASKPRSLNHEQYF. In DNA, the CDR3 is TGTGCCAGCAAGCCTAGGAGCCTTAACCACGAGCAGTACTTC.

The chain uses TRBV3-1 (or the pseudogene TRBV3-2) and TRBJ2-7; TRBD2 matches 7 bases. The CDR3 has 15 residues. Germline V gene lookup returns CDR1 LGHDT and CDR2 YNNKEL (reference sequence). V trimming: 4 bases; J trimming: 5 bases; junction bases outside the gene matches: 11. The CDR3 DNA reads TGTGCCAGCAGCCCGACGGGGGGAGCAGTCCACGAGCAGTACTTC. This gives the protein CASSPTGGAVHEQYF.

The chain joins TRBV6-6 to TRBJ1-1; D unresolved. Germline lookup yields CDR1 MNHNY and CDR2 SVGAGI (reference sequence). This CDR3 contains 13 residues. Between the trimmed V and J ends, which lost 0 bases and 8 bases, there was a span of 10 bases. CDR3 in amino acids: CASSYSDGGEAFF. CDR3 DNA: TGTGCCAGCAGTTACTCCGATGGAGGGGAAGCTTTCTTT.

DNA of the CDR3: TGTGCCAGCAGAAATCTAGCGGATAACTACAATGAGCAGTTCTTC. Its protein is CASRNLADNYNEQFF. The V call is TRBV7-6, the J call TRBJ2-1; the match to TRBD2 covers 7 bases. J gave up 3 bases and V 6 bases, and 8 bases lay outside the gene matches. The CDR3 covers 15 residues. Germline CDR1 and CDR2: SGHVS and FNYEAQ.

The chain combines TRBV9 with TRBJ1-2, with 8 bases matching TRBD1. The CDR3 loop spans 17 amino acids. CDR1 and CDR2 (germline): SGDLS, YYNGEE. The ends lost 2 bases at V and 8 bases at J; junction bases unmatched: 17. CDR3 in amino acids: CASSVEGTGELLQGYTF. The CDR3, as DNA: TGTGCCAGCAGCGTGGAGGGGACAGGTGAACTATTGCAGGGCTACACCTTC.

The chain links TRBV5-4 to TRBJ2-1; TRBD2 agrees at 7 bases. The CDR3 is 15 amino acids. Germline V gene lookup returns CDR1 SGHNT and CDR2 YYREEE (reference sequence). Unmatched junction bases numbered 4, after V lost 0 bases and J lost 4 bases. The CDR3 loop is CASSLAGGLYNEQFF. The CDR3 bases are TGTGCCAGCAGCTTGGCGGGAGGCCTTTACAATGAGCAGTTCTTC.

CDR3 bases: TGTGCCAGCAGTTGGGACTGGAGCAATGAGCAGTTCTTC. Residues: CASSWDWSNEQFF. The V gene is TRBV27, the J gene TRBJ2-1; D is perhaps TRBD2 (6 bases). This CDR3 contains 13 residues. The germline CDR1 and CDR2 sequences are MNHEY and SMNVEV (reference sequence). The germline V and J ends were trimmed by 4 bases and 6 bases, with 10 bases remaining between them.

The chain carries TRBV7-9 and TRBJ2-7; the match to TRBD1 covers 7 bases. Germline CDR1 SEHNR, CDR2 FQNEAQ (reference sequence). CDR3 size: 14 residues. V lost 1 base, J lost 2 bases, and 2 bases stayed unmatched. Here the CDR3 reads CASSLGQGAYEQYF. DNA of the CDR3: TGTGCCAGCAGCTTAGGGCAGGGGGCCTACGAGCAGTACTTC.

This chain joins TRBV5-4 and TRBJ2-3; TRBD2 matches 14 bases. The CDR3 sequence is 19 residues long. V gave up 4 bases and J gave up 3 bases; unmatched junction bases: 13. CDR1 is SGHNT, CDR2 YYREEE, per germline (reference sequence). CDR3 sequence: CASSRPPGLAGVGTDTQYF. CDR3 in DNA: TGTGCCAGCAGCAGACCCCCGGGACTAGCGGGAGTGGGTACAGATACGCAGTATTTT.